These 12 T cell receptor beta chains originate from one sample sequenced in a study of blood T cell repertoires in COVID-19. Assay used: immunoSEQ multiplex PCR; TCRdb lists only in-frame clones, some missing. The table includes more than 150,000 clones, about four fifths detected once. Sequenced input: peripheral blood. Source of these receptors: a woman older than 75 with COVID-19, enrolled during active disease.

This clone was observed a few times. The chain couples TRBV19 to TRBJ2-7, with 7 bases identical to TRBD1. This CDR3 region has 14 residues. Germline assignment: CDR1 LNHDA and CDR2 SQIVND (reference sequence). The ends lost 4 bases at V and 3 bases at J; junction bases unmatched: 6. The CDR3 DNA follows: TGTGCCAGTAGTACCGCCAGGGGGAACTACGAGCAGTACTTC. Translated: CASSTARGNYEQYF.

J is TRBJ2-5 and V is TRBV9; TRBD1 matches at 8 bases. The V gene's germline CDR1 is SGDLS and CDR2 YYNGEE. J gave up 1 base and V 2 bases, and 4 bases lay outside the gene matches. The CDR3 consists of 15 residues. The CDR3 coding sequence is TGTGCCAGCAGCGTTAGGACAGGGAGCCAAGAGACCCAGTACTTC. Translating gives CASSVRTGSQETQYF.

This clone was found once. The chain employs TRBV2 and TRBJ1-2; no reliable D call. CDR3 length: 12 amino acids. CDR1 SNHLY and CDR2 FYNNEI come from the germline V gene. V was cut by 6 bases and J by 4 bases, with 9 bases left in between. Written as DNA, the CDR3 is TGTGCCAGCAGGGAGGGCGGCTATGGCTACACCTTC. Amino acid sequence: CASREGGYGYTF.

This clone was detected once. This chain uses TRBV7-2 with TRBJ1-2; no reliable D call. Trimming left V 4 bases short and J 6 bases short, with 18 bases between. Germline values: CDR1 SGHTA, CDR2 FQGNSA. The CDR3 consists of 15 residues. CDR3 nucleotide sequence: TGTGCCAGCAGCTCATCGACCGTTTCGGGGAATGGCTACACCTTC. It encodes CASSSSTVSGNGYTF.

The rearrangement links TRBV24-1 to TRBJ1-6; 10 bases line up with TRBD1. V lost 4 bases, J lost 9 bases, and 11 bases stayed unmatched. Germline CDR1 reads KGHDR; CDR2 reads SFDVKD. The CDR3 contains 17 residues. The CDR3 sequence: CATSEPGQGKRSSPLHF. CDR3 nucleotide sequence: TGTGCCACCAGTGAGCCGGGACAGGGGAAGAGGAGTTCACCCCTCCACTTT.

The chain employs TRBV7-2 and TRBJ1-2; D is unresolved. CDR3 length equals 13 residues. V lost 5 bases and J 4 bases, leaving 11 bases between the germline ends. The germline V gene has CDR1 SGHTA and CDR2 FQGNSA. CDR3 in amino acids: CASSPRERYGYTF. DNA of the CDR3: TGTGCCAGCAGCCCTCGGGAACGCTATGGCTACACCTTC.

This clone was recorded a few times. This chain joins TRBV2 and TRBJ1-6; tentative D call: TRBD1 (5 bases). Germline assignment: CDR1 SNHLY and CDR2 FYNNEI. The germline V and J ends were trimmed by 5 bases and 7 bases, with 15 bases remaining between them. The CDR3 is 15 amino acids. CDR3 sequence reads: CASSFSLTENSPLHF. The DNA of the CDR3 is TGTGCCAGCAGTTTTTCCTTGACAGAGAATTCACCCCTCCACTTT. The entire variable domain, with the rest obtained from reference TRBV2 and TRBJ1-6, is as follows: EPEVTQTPSHQVTQMGQEVILRCVPISNHLYFYWYRQILGQKVEFLVSFYNNEISEKSEIFDDQFSVERPDGSNFTLKIRSTKLEDSAMYFCASSFSLTENSPLHFGNGTRLTVT.

This clone was seen just once. The chain is built from TRBV6-1 and TRBJ1-1, with 9 bases aligning to TRBD1. The germline V gene encodes CDR1 MNHNS and CDR2 SASEGT. This CDR3 has 14 amino acids. V trimming: 2 bases; J trimming: 5 bases; junction bases outside the gene matches: 3. DNA for the CDR3: TGTGCCAGCAGTGAATGGACAGGGGCTACTGAAGCTTTCTTT. Its translation: CASSEWTGATEAFF.

This clone came up once. This chain links TRBV24-1 with TRBJ1-4, with 9 bases fitting TRBD1. V shed 4 bases and J 3 bases; nucleotides not matched to a gene: 2. CDR3 length: 15 amino acids. Germline V gene data show CDR1 as KGHDR and CDR2 as SFDVKD. CDR3 residues: CATSENRGPNEKLFF. CDR3 bases: TGTGCCACCAGTGAAAACAGGGGGCCTAATGAAAAACTGTTTTTT.

V and J are TRBV12-3 or TRBV12-4 and TRBJ2-3, with no clear D. The V end lost 3 bases, the J end lost 5 bases, and 9 bases lay between the germline ends. The CDR3 is made up of 13 amino acids. DNA of the CDR3: TGTGCCAGCAGTTTGACGGGTTTAGATACGCAGTATTTT. Its translation is CASSLTGLDTQYF.

The V call is TRBV11-3, the J call TRBJ2-5, with D perhaps matching TRBD1 (5 bases). This CDR3 region has 14 residues. The germline V and J ends were trimmed by 4 bases and 1 base, with 10 bases remaining between them. Germline V gene sequence: CDR1 SGHNT, CDR2 YENEEA. The CDR3 sequence: CASSSLRGQETQYF. CDR3 DNA sequence: TGTGCCAGCAGCTCTCTTAGGGGCCAAGAGACCCAGTACTTC.

This clone was counted a few times. The V gene is TRBV5-5, the J gene TRBJ2-7, with 10 bases matching TRBD1. Germline CDR1 SGHKS, CDR2 YYEKEE (reference sequence). The V segment lost 2 bases and the J segment 2 bases; nucleotides outside the gene matches: 4. The CDR3 is made up of 15 amino acids. The CDR3 reads CASSLGQGVTYEQYF. Here the CDR3 DNA reads TGTGCCAGCAGCTTAGGACAGGGGGTAACCTACGAGCAGTACTTC.